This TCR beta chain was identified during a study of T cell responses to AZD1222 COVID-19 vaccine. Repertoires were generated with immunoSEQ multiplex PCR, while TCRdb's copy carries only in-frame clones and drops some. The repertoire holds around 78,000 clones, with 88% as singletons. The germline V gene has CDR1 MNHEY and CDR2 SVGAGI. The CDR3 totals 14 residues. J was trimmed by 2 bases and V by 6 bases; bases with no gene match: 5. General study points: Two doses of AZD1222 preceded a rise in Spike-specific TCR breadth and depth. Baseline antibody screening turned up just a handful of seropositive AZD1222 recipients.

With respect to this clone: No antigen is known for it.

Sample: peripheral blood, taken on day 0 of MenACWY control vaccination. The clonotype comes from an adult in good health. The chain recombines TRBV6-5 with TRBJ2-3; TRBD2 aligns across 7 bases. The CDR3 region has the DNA TGTGCCAGCAGCCGGGGGGAGTTCACAGATACGCAGTATTTT. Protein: CASSRGEFTDTQYF.